This T cell receptor beta chain originates from a study of beta chain features in type 1 diabetes. The investigators reverse transcribed all of the isolated RNA, so they sequenced expressed TCRB transcripts. The method was immunoSEQ multiplex PCR; TCRdb's version includes in-frame clones alone and lacks a portion of them. The sample records under 500,000 clones, about 32% being singletons. The CDR3 sequence is 12 residues long. V dropped 7 bases and J dropped 3 bases, with 9 bases sitting between them. Germline CDR1 SGHRS, CDR2 YFSETQ. This receptor was taken from a man aged 18 to 35 in good health. This chain joins TRBV5-1 and TRBJ2-3; TRBD1 or TRBD2 may be the D gene (5 bases each). Sequencing was done on a sample of naive CD4+ T cells from blood. CDR3 region: CASGTRTDTQYF. CDR3 coding DNA: TGCGCCAGCGGGACGAGGACAGATACGCAGTATTTT.